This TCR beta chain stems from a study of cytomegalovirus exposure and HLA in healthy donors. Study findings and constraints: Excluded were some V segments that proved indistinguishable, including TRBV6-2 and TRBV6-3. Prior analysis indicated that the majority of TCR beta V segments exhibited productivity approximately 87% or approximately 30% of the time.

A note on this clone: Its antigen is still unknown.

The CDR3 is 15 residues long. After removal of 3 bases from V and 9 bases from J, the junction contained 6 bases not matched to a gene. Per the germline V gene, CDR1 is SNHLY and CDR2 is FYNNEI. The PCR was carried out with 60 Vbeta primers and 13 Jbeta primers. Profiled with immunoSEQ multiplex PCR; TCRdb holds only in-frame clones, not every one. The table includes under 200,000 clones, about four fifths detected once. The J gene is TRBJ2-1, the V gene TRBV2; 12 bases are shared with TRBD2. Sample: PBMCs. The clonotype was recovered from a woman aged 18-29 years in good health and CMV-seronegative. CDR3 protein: CASSDILAGGSEQFF. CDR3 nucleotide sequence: TGTGCCAGCAGTGACATACTAGCGGGAGGCTCTGAGCAGTTCTTC.